The 20 T cell receptor beta chains below come from one sample, sequenced in a study of shared clonotypes between healthy human individuals. Profiling relied on immunoSEQ multiplex PCR, and the TCRdb table lists in-frame clones only, not all of them. In the table there are about 2.1 million clones, just over 90% of which are singletons. CD45RO-negative, CCR7-positively selected cells formed the naive CD8 fraction, excluding terminally differentiated effector memory CD45RA+ cells. Sequences were obtained from naive CD8+ T cells from PBMCs. Every receptor here comes from a man younger than 30 in good health. Some clones in this sample may be carry-over from other donors' samples.

CDR3 sequence (DNA): TGTGCCATCAGCAACAAAAGCTCTGGAAACACCATATATTTT. Translation gives CAISNKSSGNTIYF. The rearrangement links TRBV6-6 to TRBJ1-3; D remains ambiguous. V shed 10 bases and J shed 0 bases, with 13 bases lying between them. CDR3 length: 14 amino acids. Germline CDR1 MNHNY, CDR2 SVGAGI (reference sequence).

Regarding this clone: Different DNA sequences within this sample yield the same CDR3. In DNA, the CDR3 is TGTGCCAGCAGTTTGACAGGGGGGACTGAAGCTTTCTTT. It translates to CASSLTGGTEAFF. The chain joins TRBV28 to TRBJ1-1, with 9 bases identical to TRBD1. Losses at the gene ends were 3 bases for V and 5 bases for J; bases not matched to a gene: 1. Germline lookup yields CDR1 MDHEN and CDR2 SYDVKM. This CDR3 contains 13 residues.

In its sample, this clone was seen once. The chain employs TRBV11-2 and TRBJ2-1, with 7 nucleotides matching TRBD2. Germline V lookup: CDR1 SGHAT, CDR2 FQNNGV. J gave up 10 bases and V 5 bases, and 11 bases lay outside the gene matches. CDR3 length: 14 amino acids. The DNA of the CDR3 is TGTGCCAGCAGCCGACTTACGGGAGGAGGGGAGCAGTTCTTC. Translating it yields CASSRLTGGGEQFF.

V gene TRBV5-1 combines with J gene TRBJ2-6; perhaps TRBD2 as D (5 bases). CDR1 is SGHRS and CDR2 is YFSETQ in the germline V gene. The CDR3 is 15 residues long. Trimming cost V 4 bases and J 0 bases, with 8 bases left between them. CDR3 coding DNA: TGCGCCAGCAGCGGGAGTAGCTCTGGGGCCAACGTCCTGACTTTC. This encodes CASSGSSSGANVLTF.

The chain combines TRBV4-3 with TRBJ1-2; 9 bases are shared with TRBD1. After removal of 5 bases from V and 5 bases from J, the junction contained 12 bases not matched to a gene. CDR1 is LGHNA, CDR2 YSLEER, per germline. The CDR3 extends over 16 amino acids. The CDR3 DNA follows: TGCGCCAGCAGCGGACTTACAGGGGGCATGCGGTATGGCTACACCTTC. Translated, it gives CASSGLTGGMRYGYTF.

The rearrangement joins TRBV27 to TRBJ2-5; the D call may be TRBD1 or TRBD2 (5 bases each). The germline V gene has CDR1 MNHEY and CDR2 SMNVEV (reference sequence). CDR3 length equals 16 residues. The V gene lost 5 bases and the J gene lost 3 bases, with 19 bases spanning the gap. The CDR3: CASSLTPGLPKETQYF. Written as DNA, the CDR3 is TGTGCCAGCAGTCTTACCCCGGGGCTCCCCAAAGAGACCCAGTACTTC.

The J gene is TRBJ2-1, the V gene TRBV7-2; D call uncertain. Germline V lookup: CDR1 SGHTA, CDR2 FQGNSA. The CDR3 has 15 amino acids. Between the trimmed V and J ends, which lost 6 bases and 4 bases, there was a span of 16 bases. The CDR3 DNA reads as TGTGCCAGCAGACCTCGGACGGCTAGTTACAATGAGCAGTTCTTC. As protein: CASRPRTASYNEQFF.

The rearrangement uses TRBV19 and TRBJ1-3, with D unresolved. Trimming pared 3 bases from V and 0 bases from J, leaving 9 bases between. Germline V gene lookup returns CDR1 LNHDA and CDR2 SQIVND (reference sequence). The CDR3 has 15 residues. CDR3 amino acids: CASSMVAISGNTIYF. The CDR3 nucleotides read TGTGCCAGTAGTATGGTCGCTATCTCTGGAAACACCATATATTTT.

The chain employs TRBV7-2 and TRBJ2-1; D not resolved. The CDR3 runs to 12 residues. V gave up 2 bases and J gave up 6 bases, with 5 bases separating them. Germline V CDR1 and CDR2: SGHTA, FQGNSA. CDR3 coding DNA: TGTGCCAGCAGCTTATCCCGCAATGAGCAGTTCTTC. It yields the protein CASSLSRNEQFF.

The rearrangement uses TRBV29-1 and TRBJ2-2; 9 bases map to TRBD2. There are 15 residues in the CDR3. Germline trimming cut 4 bases from V and 0 bases from J; bases unmatched to any gene: 3. The germline gives CDR1 SQVTM, CDR2 ANQGSEA. The CDR3 sequence: CSVALAGANTGELFF. DNA of the CDR3: TGCAGCGTTGCTTTAGCGGGAGCGAACACCGGGGAGCTGTTTTTT.

The chain recombines TRBV27 with TRBJ2-1; the match to TRBD2 covers 7 bases. Trimming at V came to 0 bases and at J to 0 bases, leaving 5 bases not matched to a gene. Germline V gene data show CDR1 as MNHEY and CDR2 as SMNVEV (reference sequence). This CDR3 contains 17 residues. Written as DNA, the CDR3 is TGTGCCAGCAGTTTATCGATACTAGCGAGCTCCTACAATGAGCAGTTCTTC. Its protein product is CASSLSILASSYNEQFF.

V gene TRBV7-6 combines with J gene TRBJ1-4, with D unresolved. Trimming pared 2 bases from V and 5 bases from J, leaving 15 bases between. The CDR3 runs to 16 residues. CDR1 and CDR2 (germline): SGHVS, FNYEAQ. As DNA, the CDR3 is TGTGCCAGCAGCTTATTCTATCCCGGGGTAAATGAAAAACTGTTTTTT. This encodes CASSLFYPGVNEKLFF.

The chain uses TRBV27 and TRBJ2-5; 9 positions agree with TRBD1. CDR3 length: 13 residues. The V gene end was trimmed by 4 bases and the J gene end by 7 bases; junction bases not matched to a gene: 4. Germline V CDR1 and CDR2: MNHEY, SMNVEV (reference sequence). Here the CDR3 DNA reads TGTGCCAGCAGTTCCAAGGACAGGGGGACCCAGTACTTC. It encodes CASSSKDRGTQYF.

A word on this clone: In the same sample, other DNA sequences code for this CDR3. The V call is TRBV9, the J call TRBJ2-1; D is unresolved. From germline, CDR1 is SGDLS and CDR2 YYNGEE. V lost 0 bases to trimming and J lost 1 base, with 5 bases between them. CDR3 length: 14 amino acids. This CDR3 reads CASSVAGSYNEQFF. In DNA, the CDR3 is TGTGCCAGCAGCGTAGCCGGATCCTACAATGAGCAGTTCTTC. Supplemented by reference TRBV9 and TRBJ2-1, the full variable domain reads DSGVTQTPKHLITATGQRVTLRCSPRSGDLSVYWYQQSLDQGLQFLIQYYNGEERAKGNILERFSAQQFPDLHSELNLSSLELGDSALYFCASSVAGSYNEQFFGPGTRLTVL.

V and J are TRBV11-2 and TRBJ2-1, with D perhaps TRBD2 (6 bases). Trimming pared 7 bases from V and 3 bases from J, leaving 22 bases between. Per germline, CDR1 SGHAT and CDR2 FQNNGV. This CDR3 is built from 17 residues. As DNA, the CDR3 is TGTGCCAGCACTCATCATGGACGAGCGGGTAGCTACAATGAGCAGTTCTTC. Residues: CASTHHGRAGSYNEQFF.

The gene calls are TRBV5-6 and TRBJ1-1, with D unresolved. The V gene lost 0 bases and the J gene lost 1 base, with 7 bases spanning the gap. Germline V gene sequence: CDR1 SGHDT, CDR2 YYEEEE. The CDR3 sequence is 14 residues long. The CDR3 reads CASSLGWENTEAFF. CDR3 DNA: TGTGCCAGCAGCTTGGGATGGGAGAACACTGAAGCTTTCTTT.

This clone has just one count. V usage is TRBV29-1 and J usage is TRBJ1-2; D may be TRBD1 (5 bases). V was pared by 7 bases and J by 2 bases, with 14 bases between. There are 13 residues in the CDR3. The germline CDR1 and CDR2 sequences are SQVTM and ANQGSEA. The CDR3, as DNA: TGCAGCGACGCAACAGGATTCAACTATGGCTACACCTTC. As protein: CSDATGFNYGYTF.

This chain joins TRBV9 and TRBJ2-3; TRBD2 is a possible D gene (6 bases). With 1 base removed from V and 3 bases from J, the gap between germline ends came to 15 bases. Germline loops: CDR1 SGDLS, CDR2 YYNGEE. The CDR3 is made up of 16 amino acids. The CDR3 reads CASSVFRASGTDTQYF. CDR3 DNA sequence: TGTGCCAGCAGCGTATTTAGGGCAAGCGGGACAGATACGCAGTATTTT.

The chain carries TRBV6-5 and TRBJ2-1; D possibly corresponds to TRBD1 (5 bases). The V gene lost 2 bases and the J gene lost 8 bases, with 13 bases spanning the gap. From germline, CDR1 is MNHEY and CDR2 SVGAGI. The CDR3 is made up of 14 amino acids. CDR3 nucleotide sequence: TGTGCCAGCAGTTACGGGCAGGGATACGATGAGCAGTTCTTC. Translation gives CASSYGQGYDEQFF.

This chain joins TRBV11-2 and TRBJ2-1; 7 positions agree with TRBD2. This CDR3 region has 13 residues. Germline CDR1 and CDR2: SGHAT and FQNNGV. The V gene end was trimmed by 8 bases and the J gene end by 5 bases; junction bases not matched to a gene: 6. CDR3 coding DNA: TGTGCCAGCGGGGAGGGCGGGAACAATGAGCAGTTCTTC. Protein sequence: CASGEGGNNEQFF.